Listed here are 26 T cell receptor beta chains from one sample, sequenced in a study of CD8 T cells in Susac syndrome. After extraction with the RNeasy kit, about 0.5 to 1 ug of the RNA was reverse transcribed using random hexamers. From the immunoSEQ multiplex PCR reads, TCRdb called clonotypes with MiXCR, one entry per CDR3 protein. The table includes tens of thousands of distinct CDR3 sequences, 75% to 95% detected once. Sequenced material: CD8+ T cells from PBMCs. Every receptor here comes from a human donor with multiple sclerosis.

The genes are TRBV4-1 and TRBJ2-7, with no clear D. Between the trimmed V and J ends, which lost 0 bases and 6 bases, there was a span of 9 bases. Germline V gene lookup returns CDR1 MGHRA and CDR2 YSYEKL. The CDR3 contains 13 residues. The CDR3 here is CASSQDRYSEQYF. CDR3 sequence (DNA): TGCGCCAGCAGCCAAGATCGCTACTCCGAGCAGTACTTC.

The chain joins TRBV6-6 to TRBJ2-3; D is undetermined. The germline V gene encodes CDR1 MNHNY and CDR2 SVGAGI (reference sequence). Trimming took off 3 bases at V and 2 bases at J, with 12 bases between the two ends. This CDR3 region has 15 residues. For the CDR3, the DNA is TGTGCCAGCAGTTATGACGTATCCTTCACAGATACGCAGTATTTT. It encodes CASSYDVSFTDTQYF.

The V call is TRBV7-6, the J call TRBJ2-5; 8 positions match TRBD2. The CDR3 runs 16 residues. V dropped 5 bases and J dropped 6; count of bases not matched to a gene: 14. Germline values: CDR1 SGHVS, CDR2 FNYEAQ. The CDR3 sequence is CASSPSRREGAKTQYF. Here the CDR3 DNA reads TGTGCCAGCAGCCCATCACGACGGGAGGGAGCCAAGACCCAGTACTTC.

This chain connects TRBV2 to TRBJ2-3; the D is unclear. This CDR3 contains 11 residues. Trimming took 7 bases from V and 3 from J, leaving 5 bases between them. Germline V gene lookup returns CDR1 SNHLY and CDR2 FYNNEI. CDR3 loop: CASIETDTQYF. In nucleotides, the CDR3 is TGTGCCAGCATAGAGACAGATACGCAGTATTTT.

The chain couples TRBV5-8 to TRBJ1-2, with 7 bases aligning to TRBD1. Unmatched junction bases numbered 21, after V lost 4 bases and J lost 6 bases. The CDR3 runs 18 residues. The germline gives CDR1 SGHTS, CDR2 YDEGEE. CDR3 nucleotides: TGTGCCAGCAGCCTGGGGGACCGGGACAGCGGGATGGGCCATGGCTACACCTTC. Translating gives CASSLGDRDSGMGHGYTF.

V gene TRBV29-1 combines with J gene TRBJ2-7; the D gene is possibly TRBD1 (6 bases). Germline V lookup: CDR1 SQVTM, CDR2 ANQGSEA. CDR3 length: 16 amino acids. Trimming cost V 5 bases and J 0 bases, with 20 bases left between them. As DNA, the CDR3 is TGCAGCGTTAGGGGGTTGATGGGCCCAAGCTCCTACGAGCAGTACTTC. As protein: CSVRGLMGPSSYEQYF.

V is TRBV14 and J is TRBJ2-3; D gene uncertain. V was clipped by 4 bases and J by 2 bases, with 7 bases between them. The germline gives CDR1 SGHDN, CDR2 FVKESK. CDR3 length equals 13 residues. The CDR3 nucleotides are TGTGCCAGCAGCCCTCTATACACAGATACGCAGTATTTT. Protein product: CASSPLYTDTQYF.

The rearrangement uses TRBV19 and TRBJ1-2; D may be TRBD1 (5 bases). With 2 bases removed from V and 5 bases from J, the gap between germline ends came to 9 bases. The length of the CDR3 is 13 residues. Germline V gene sequence: CDR1 LNHDA, CDR2 SQIVND (reference sequence). The CDR3 loop is CASSIQGDYGYTF. The DNA for the CDR3 is TGTGCCAGTAGTATACAGGGTGATTATGGCTACACCTTC. Filled out from reference TRBV19 and TRBJ1-2, the complete variable domain reads DGGITQSPKYLFRKEGQNVTLSCEQNLNHDAMYWYRQDPGQGLRLIYYSQIVNDFQKGDIAEGYSVSREKKESFPLTVTSAQKNPTAFYLCASSIQGDYGYTFGSGTRLTVV.

The chain couples TRBV13 to TRBJ1-1; 7 bases fit TRBD1. Losses at the gene ends were 7 bases for V and 0 bases for J; bases not matched to a gene: 11. The CDR3 totals 16 residues. Germline CDR1 and CDR2: PRHDT and FYEKMQ (reference sequence). CDR3 DNA: TGTGCCAGCACCCCAGCCCCCACAGGGGTGAACACTGAAGCTTTCTTT. Its protein product is CASTPAPTGVNTEAFF.

The V and J genes are TRBV4-1 and TRBJ2-7; 9 bases agree with TRBD1. Germline CDR1 is MGHRA and CDR2 is YSYEKL. The CDR3 contains 16 residues. Trimming took 1 base from V and 7 from J; bases not matched to a gene: 11. CDR3 DNA: TGCGCCAGCAGCCAAGGCCCTGGGACAGGGAGTCGAGAGCAGTACTTC. Amino acid sequence: CASSQGPGTGSREQYF.

This clonotype was counted once. The chain links TRBV6-2 or TRBV6-3 to TRBJ2-3; 9 bases map to TRBD2. Trimming cost V 5 bases and J 3 bases; bases outside gene matches: 3. The CDR3 is made up of 14 amino acids. Germline assignment: CDR1 MNHEY and CDR2 SVGEGT. The CDR3 bases are TGTGCCAGCAGTGGCGGGGGGGCGACAGATACGCAGTATTTT. Translated, it gives CASSGGGATDTQYF.

This chain joins TRBV12-3 or TRBV12-4 and TRBJ2-5; TRBD2 aligns across 7 bases. The CDR3 spans 12 residues. Trimming took 7 bases from V and 4 from J; bases not matched to a gene: 3. CDR3 region: CASNGGGETQYF. CDR3 coding DNA: TGTGCCAGCAATGGGGGGGGAGAGACCCAGTACTTC.

This rearrangement joins TRBV27 to TRBJ2-1; D ambiguous. CDR3 length equals 11 residues. V was trimmed by 7 bases and J by 9 bases, leaving 10 bases between them. The germline CDR1 and CDR2 sequences are MNHEY and SMNVEV (reference sequence). CDR3 in amino acids: CASNSGPEQFF. The CDR3 DNA follows: TGTGCCAGCAATAGTGGACCTGAGCAGTTCTTC.

The CDR3: CASSAGSGLLGNTIYF. The CDR3, as DNA: TGCGCCAGCAGCGCAGGATCCGGGTTGCTTGGAAACACCATATATTTT. The J gene is TRBJ1-3, the V gene TRBV5-1; D is undetermined. The germline V gene has CDR1 SGHRS and CDR2 YFSETQ. The CDR3 is made up of 16 amino acids. Between the trimmed V and J ends, which lost 4 bases and 3 bases, there was a span of 17 bases.

The rearrangement links TRBV7-2 to TRBJ2-1; D may be TRBD1 or TRBD2 (5 bases each). V gave up 2 bases and J gave up 8 bases, with 7 bases separating them. From germline, CDR1 is SGHTA and CDR2 FQGNSA. The CDR3 length is 12 residues. The DNA of the CDR3 is TGTGCCAGCAGCTTATGGGGACATGAGCAGTTCTTC. Translated, it gives CASSLWGHEQFF.

This chain uses TRBV25-1 with TRBJ2-7; 7 bases are shared with TRBD2. Per germline, CDR1 MGHDK and CDR2 SYGVNS. The CDR3 runs 15 residues. V was clipped by 1 base and J by 4 bases; unmatched bases: 7. The CDR3, as DNA: TGTGCCAGCAGTGAATCTGGGGGGAGGGGTTACGAGCAGTACTTC. Translating it yields CASSESGGRGYEQYF.

This sequence joins TRBV15 and TRBJ2-5; D remains ambiguous. Per the germline V gene, CDR1 is LNHNV and CDR2 is YYDKDF (reference sequence). This CDR3 is 15 amino acids long. Trimming pared 5 bases from V and 1 base from J, leaving 14 bases between. The CDR3: CATSRPPGLQETQYF. CDR3 nucleotides: TGTGCCACCAGCCGACCCCCAGGCCTCCAAGAGACCCAGTACTTC.

This sequence joins TRBV28 and TRBJ2-7; D is perhaps TRBD1 (6 bases). V was pared by 1 base and J by 5 bases, with 12 bases between. Germline V CDR1 and CDR2: MDHEN, SYDVKM. The CDR3 totals 14 residues. CDR3 bases: TGTGCCAGCAGTTTATACTGGGGGCAAGACGAGCAGTACTTC. Amino acid sequence: CASSLYWGQDEQYF.

The chain is built from TRBV14 and TRBJ2-2; the match to TRBD2 covers 9 bases. Germline loops: CDR1 SGHDN, CDR2 FVKESK. This CDR3 is built from 18 residues. V gave up 3 bases and J gave up 3 bases; unmatched junction bases: 11. CDR3 sequence (DNA): TGTGCCAGCAGCCACCCCGGGGTAGCGGGAGAGTACACCGGGGAGCTGTTTTTT. Translation gives CASSHPGVAGEYTGELFF.

The genes are TRBV27 and TRBJ1-1; D call uncertain. The V and J ends lost 3 bases and 1 base respectively, with 6 bases between them. The CDR3 runs to 13 residues. Per germline, CDR1 MNHEY and CDR2 SMNVEV (reference sequence). The CDR3 DNA sequence: TGTGCCAGCAGTTTTAACCCGAACACTGAAGCTTTCTTT. This codes for CASSFNPNTEAFF.

This chain uses TRBV2 with TRBJ2-7; 11 bases match TRBD1. J gave up 2 bases and V 2 bases, and 8 bases lay outside the gene matches. The germline CDR1 and CDR2 sequences are SNHLY and FYNNEI. The CDR3 extends over 17 amino acids. The CDR3 DNA reads TGTGCCAGCAGTGAACGGGAGTGGGGACAGGGGGCCTACGAGCAGTACTTC. This sequence encodes CASSEREWGQGAYEQYF.

The chain is built from TRBV7-6 and TRBJ2-7, with D perhaps being TRBD1 or TRBD2 (5 bases each). Trimming cost V 1 base and J 5 bases, with 12 bases left between them. The CDR3 is 14 residues long. Germline values: CDR1 SGHVS, CDR2 FNYEAQ. Here the CDR3 DNA reads TGTGCCAGCAGCTTAGGGGACCGATGGCACGAGCAGTACTTC. It yields the protein CASSLGDRWHEQYF.

V and J are TRBV20-1 and TRBJ2-5, with D hard to call. This CDR3 comprises 13 residues. From germline, CDR1 is DFQATT and CDR2 SNEGSKA (reference sequence). Trimming pared 4 bases from V and 0 bases from J, leaving 9 bases between. CDR3 sequence: CSAIGPYQETQYF. CDR3 nucleotides: TGCAGTGCTATCGGACCGTACCAAGAGACCCAGTACTTC.

This chain links TRBV28 with TRBJ1-1; D is unresolved. Trimming took 1 base from V and 0 from J, leaving 12 bases between them. This CDR3 has 16 amino acids. Germline CDR1 is MDHEN and CDR2 is SYDVKM. CDR3 in amino acids: CASSLFVGVMNTEAFF. The CDR3 coding sequence is TGTGCCAGCAGTTTATTTGTCGGGGTCATGAACACTGAAGCTTTCTTT.

This chain links TRBV7-2 with TRBJ2-1, with D perhaps given as TRBD1 or TRBD2 (5 bases each). The germline V gene encodes CDR1 SGHTA and CDR2 FQGNSA. This CDR3 is 16 amino acids long. V lost 1 base and J 8 bases, leaving 18 bases between the germline ends. In DNA form, the CDR3 reads TGTGCCAGCAGCTTAGAGGCGGCGGACCTGGGGGATGAGCAGTTCTTC. Amino acid sequence: CASSLEAADLGDEQFF. The whole variable domain, filled in from reference TRBV7-2 and TRBJ2-1, reads GAGVSQSPSNKVTEKGKDVELRCDPISGHTALYWYRQSLGQGLEFLIYFQGNSAPDKSGLPSDRFSAERTGGSVSTLTIQRTQQEDSAVYLCASSLEAADLGDEQFFGPGTRLTVL.

The chain joins TRBV27 to TRBJ1-6, with D tentatively TRBD1 (5 bases). Per the germline V gene, CDR1 is MNHEY and CDR2 is SMNVEV (reference sequence). CDR3 length: 17 residues. V was shortened by 6 bases and J by 9 bases, with 24 bases between the two germline ends. The CDR3 DNA reads as TGTGCCAGCAGACTCGGGTCCGCAGGGTTCTTTAGTTCACCCCTCCACTTT. Its translation is CASRLGSAGFFSSPLHF.